The clone carrying this T cell receptor beta chain turned up a few times. Its antigen remains unknown. The PCR employed 60 Vbeta primers together with 13 Jbeta primers. Profiling relied on immunoSEQ multiplex PCR, and the TCRdb table lists in-frame clones only, not all of them. Here the sample spans a few hundred thousand clones, 65% to 75% being singletons. This entry is derived from a study of cytomegalovirus exposure and HLA in healthy donors. Study observations and caveats: TCR beta chain V- and J-gene trimming was linked, in a later analysis, to a missense variant in DCLRE1C. The presence/absence work took it that sequencing depth was about the same across donors.

The sequencing sample was made of PBMCs. The clonotype was recovered from a woman aged 25 to 39 in good health and CMV-seronegative.

This chain's CDR3 is CASSPPLAGGRNEQFF. The CDR3 nucleotides are TGTGCCAGCAGCCCACCCTTAGCGGGAGGGCGCAATGAGCAGTTCTTC. V gene TRBV5-4 combines with J gene TRBJ2-1; 11 bases fit TRBD2. Per the germline V gene, CDR1 is SGHNT and CDR2 is YYREEE (reference sequence). The V gene end was trimmed by 4 bases and the J gene end by 6 bases; junction bases not matched to a gene: 9. The CDR3 covers 16 residues.